What follows describes a single TCR beta chain. No antigen is known for it. Within the sample, other DNA sequences also encode this same CDR3. Reverse transcribed after extraction, RNA yielded cDNA as the sequencing template. TCRdb's table, derived via immunoSEQ multiplex PCR, lists solely in-frame clones and lacks some. Among 200,000 to 250,000 clones listed, 64% were seen once. The germline V and J ends were trimmed by 0 bases and 2 bases, with 5 bases remaining between them. The germline CDR1 and CDR2 sequences are GTSNPN and SVGIG (reference sequence). The CDR3 has 12 amino acids. This sample is drawn from a study of CD8+ T cells in alopecia areata. Study-level information: Patients took tofacitinib for 6 to 18 months, followed by 6 drug-free months.

Study-level findings and limits: When scalp samples are sequenced, resident alphabeta T cells of normal skin are also captured.

Specified treatment: oral pan-JAK inhibitor, 5-10 mg twice daily. The clonotype comes from a human donor with alopecia areata. The sample consisted of CD4+ T cells sorted from blood, taken at week 4, from a patient treated with tofacitinib. J is TRBJ2-7 and V is TRBV30; D unresolved. CDR3 coding DNA: TGTGCCTGGAGTGTACTGGCCTACGAGCAGTACTTC. Translation: CAWSVLAYEQYF.